The 20 T cell receptor beta chains in this list originate from one sample, sequenced in a study of OX40 agonist ivuxolimab in advanced cancers. Sequencing was performed with immunoSEQ multiplex PCR; in TCRdb, only in-frame clones are kept and a portion is missing. The sample includes about 100,000 clones, 95% to 97% of them seen just once. The sample consisted of CD4+ or CD8+ T cells sorted from blood, taken in a trial of the OX40 agonist ivuxolimab. These receptors all stem from an adult with an advanced solid tumor such as melanoma, head and neck, liver or kidney cancer.

V is TRBV21-1 and J is TRBJ1-5; the table's D call, TRBD1, was not checked against the DNA. TRBV21-1 is a recognized pseudogene. The CDR3 covers 14 residues. CDR3 DNA sequence: TGTGCCAGCTTCAGGGGATGGGTCAATCAGCCCCAGCATTTT. This translates into CASFRGWVNQPQHF.

This chain joins TRBV4-1 and TRBJ2-7; the match to TRBD2 covers 7 bases. The CDR3 contains 16 residues. V lost 3 bases and J lost 3; bases outside the gene matches: 11. Germline CDR1 and CDR2: MGHRA and YSYEKL. CDR3 in DNA: TGCGCCAGCAGCCATCCGGGAGGCGGGGGTGACTACGAGCAGTACTTC. It specifies CASSHPGGGGDYEQYF.

This sequence joins TRBV2 and TRBJ2-1; perhaps TRBD2 as D (5 bases). The germline gives CDR1 SNHLY, CDR2 FYNNEI. The CDR3 extends over 15 amino acids. Trimming took 3 bases from V and 8 from J, leaving 17 bases between them. The CDR3 coding sequence is TGTGCCAGCAGTGACCCCGGGGAAGTAAGATATGAGCAGTTCTTC. Translating it yields CASSDPGEVRYEQFF.

CDR3 bases: TGTGCCAGCAGCGCCGGGGAATCGGGTGAGCAGTTCTTC. Translated: CASSAGESGEQFF. The chain is built from TRBV27 and TRBJ2-1, with a possible D match to TRBD2 (5 bases). This CDR3 contains 13 residues. The germline gives CDR1 MNHEY, CDR2 SMNVEV (reference sequence). Between the trimmed V and J ends, which lost 6 bases and 9 bases, there was a span of 15 bases.

The CDR3 sequence is CASSPLAGATDTQYF. The CDR3 DNA follows: TGTGCCAGCAGTCCTCTAGCGGGGGCCACAGATACGCAGTATTTT. The rearrangement links TRBV28 to TRBJ2-3, with TRBD2 identical over 10 bases. The CDR3 totals 15 residues. CDR1 and CDR2 from the germline V gene are MDHEN and SYDVKM. The J segment lost 2 bases and the V segment lost 5 bases, leaving 4 bases of the junction unmatched. Variable domain in full (rest from reference TRBV28 and TRBJ2-3): DVKVTQSSRYLVKRTGEKVFLECVQDMDHENMFWYRQDPGLGLRLIYFSYDVKMKEKGDIPEGYSVSREKKERFSLILESASTNQTSMYLCASSPLAGATDTQYFGPGTRLTVL.

The J gene is TRBJ2-7, the V gene TRBV27; 11 positions agree with TRBD1. The CDR3 runs to 16 residues. J was trimmed by 5 bases and V by 5 bases; bases with no gene match: 11. Per germline, CDR1 MNHEY and CDR2 SMNVEV (reference sequence). The CDR3 protein is CASSPSTDRGHDEQYF. CDR3 bases: TGTGCCAGCAGTCCTTCCACGGACAGGGGGCACGACGAGCAGTACTTC.

The chain joins TRBV4-2 to TRBJ2-7; D is tentatively TRBD1 or TRBD2 (5 bases each). Trimming removed 3 bases at V and 3 bases at J, with 12 bases between. The CDR3 consists of 14 residues. The germline gives CDR1 LGHNA, CDR2 YNFKEQ. The CDR3, as DNA: TGTGCCAGCAGCCAGGACGGGACGGACTACGAGCAGTACTTC. Translated: CASSQDGTDYEQYF.

The J gene is TRBJ1-3, the V gene TRBV11-2, with a tentative D call TRBD1 (5 bases). The V and J ends lost 0 bases and 4 bases respectively, with 16 bases between them. Germline CDR1 reads SGHAT; CDR2 reads FQNNGV. The CDR3 is made up of 17 amino acids. The CDR3 DNA reads as TGTGCCAGCAGCTTAGAGGGGTCAGGGAGAATCGGAAACACCATATATTTT. The encoded protein is CASSLEGSGRIGNTIYF.

The chain combines TRBV6-1 with TRBJ1-3; possible D gene TRBD1, 5 bases. The CDR3 sequence is 11 residues long. From germline, CDR1 is MNHNS and CDR2 SASEGT. Trimming took 6 bases from V and 10 from J, leaving 10 bases between them. CDR3 amino acids: CASREPGTIYF. The CDR3 DNA is TGTGCCAGCAGAGAGCCAGGGACCATATATTTT.

The V call is TRBV15, the J call TRBJ2-5, with D tentatively TRBD1 (5 bases). The DNA end lines up better with TRBJ2-7; the J call may be wrong. The germline V gene has CDR1 LNHNV and CDR2 YYDKDF (reference sequence). This CDR3 region has 12 residues. The CDR3, as DNA: TGTGCCACCAGCGCCTCAGGGTTCGAGCAGTACTTC. Protein sequence: CATSASGFEQYF.

The chain employs TRBV7-6 and TRBJ2-7; D tentatively fits TRBD1 or TRBD2 (5 bases each). The CDR3 consists of 13 residues. V gave up 3 bases and J gave up 2 bases, with 8 bases separating them. Germline V gene sequence: CDR1 SGHVS, CDR2 FNYEAQ. The CDR3 spells CASSFQGAYEQYF. CDR3 nucleotide sequence: TGTGCCAGCAGCTTCCAGGGAGCCTACGAGCAGTACTTC.

V usage is TRBV19 and J usage is TRBJ1-5, with unresolved D. Per germline, CDR1 LNHDA and CDR2 SQIVND (reference sequence). The V end was cut by 4 bases, the J end by 7 bases, with 11 bases between. The CDR3 is 13 amino acids. CDR3 bases: TGTGCCAGTAGTACAGACGACGGACAGCCCCAGCATTTT. This encodes CASSTDDGQPQHF.

This clone has just a few counts. The chain joins TRBV11-2 to TRBJ2-7; D perhaps matches TRBD2 (5 bases). The germline V gene has CDR1 SGHAT and CDR2 FQNNGV. V was clipped by 5 bases and J by 6 bases, with 14 bases between them. This CDR3 has 13 residues. The CDR3 sequence: CASSPDSIGEQYF. The CDR3 DNA reads TGTGCCAGCAGCCCGGACTCTATCGGCGAGCAGTACTTC.

The CDR3 here is CSALQGNTGELFF. The CDR3, as DNA: TGCAGCGCCCTACAGGGGAACACCGGGGAGCTGTTTTTT. The rearrangement links TRBV29-1 to TRBJ2-2, with a weak D call TRBD1 (6 bases). The V and J ends lost 7 bases and 1 base respectively, with 10 bases between them. The CDR3 has 13 residues. Per the germline V gene, CDR1 is SQVTM and CDR2 is ANQGSEA.

The table lists this clone with a count of one. This chain joins TRBV19 and TRBJ2-5; 8 bases line up with TRBD2. Per the germline V gene, CDR1 is LNHDA and CDR2 is SQIVND (reference sequence). The CDR3 contains 16 residues. The junction had 9 bases not matched to a gene; V was cut back by 5 bases and J by 1 base. CDR3 amino acids: CASSPFSGGFQETQYF. For the CDR3, the DNA is TGTGCCAGTAGTCCCTTTTCGGGGGGGTTCCAAGAGACCCAGTACTTC. Full variable domain (rest looked up from reference TRBV19 and TRBJ2-5): DGGITQSPKYLFRKEGQNVTLSCEQNLNHDAMYWYRQDPGQGLRLIYYSQIVNDFQKGDIAEGYSVSREKKESFPLTVTSAQKNPTAFYLCASSPFSGGFQETQYFGPGTRLLVL.

The J gene is TRBJ2-7, the V gene TRBV7-2; 8 nucleotides match TRBD2. Per the germline V gene, CDR1 is SGHTA and CDR2 is FQGNSA. The ends lost 6 bases at V and 5 bases at J; junction bases unmatched: 9. This CDR3 is built from 14 residues. The CDR3 here is CASRIRGGYDEQYF. As DNA, the CDR3 is TGTGCCAGCAGAATTCGGGGGGGCTACGACGAGCAGTACTTC. The complete variable domain, with remaining parts taken from reference TRBV7-2 and TRBJ2-7, reads GAGVSQSPSNKVTEKGKDVELRCDPISGHTALYWYRQSLGQGLEFLIYFQGNSAPDKSGLPSDRFSAERTGGSVSTLTIQRTQQEDSAVYLCASRIRGGYDEQYFGPGTRLTVT.

The chain recombines TRBV4-1 with TRBJ1-4, with TRBD1 identical over 11 bases. From germline, CDR1 is MGHRA and CDR2 YSYEKL. The length of the CDR3 is 19 residues. V lost 5 bases and J lost 0; bases outside the gene matches: 11. This CDR3 is CASSLYPGTGGATNEKLFF. The DNA for the CDR3 is TGCGCCAGCAGCTTATATCCCGGGACAGGGGGTGCAACTAATGAAAAACTGTTTTTT.

This clone was detected only once. The chain couples TRBV7-9 to TRBJ1-1, with D uncertain. This CDR3 spans 13 amino acids. The germline V gene encodes CDR1 SEHNR and CDR2 FQNEAQ (reference sequence). Trimming cost V 10 bases and J 3 bases, with 15 bases left between them. Written as DNA, the CDR3 is TGTGCCACCTCAGCCCCAGCCGACACTGAAGCTTTCTTT. Translation: CATSAPADTEAFF.

A single count supports this clone. The CDR3 coding sequence is TGTGCCAGATCCGTCGGGGTGGGTGTCTACAATGAGCAGTTCTTC. This codes for CARSVGVGVYNEQFF. This chain links TRBV11-1 with TRBJ2-1; possible D gene TRBD2, 5 bases. The CDR3 totals 15 residues. CDR1 SGHAT and CDR2 FQDESV come from the germline V gene (reference sequence). With 9 bases removed from V and 3 bases from J, the gap between germline ends came to 18 bases.

J is TRBJ1-2 and V is TRBV21-1; the table gives TRBD1 as D, unverified against the DNA. TRBV21-1 constitutes a pseudogene. The CDR3 covers 12 residues. In DNA, the CDR3 is TGTGCCAGCAGTGACAGGAACTATGGCTACACCTTC. It specifies CASSDRNYGYTF.